The 2 T cell receptor beta chains given below trace back to one sample, sequenced in a study of blood T cell repertoires in COVID-19. Data came from immunoSEQ multiplex PCR; TCRdb stores just in-frame clones and leaves some out. There are 150,000 to 200,000 clones in the sample; around 81% occur only once, and 12% lies in the top ten. Sample: peripheral blood. Receptor source: an elderly woman with COVID-19, enrolled during active disease.

V usage is TRBV25-1 and J usage is TRBJ1-2; 9 nucleotides align to TRBD1. From germline, CDR1 is MGHDK and CDR2 SYGVNS. The J segment lost 8 bases and the V segment lost 8 bases, leaving 12 bases of the junction unmatched. This CDR3 contains 14 residues. The CDR3 nucleotides are TGTGCCAGCGAGCCGGGACAGGGTGTCCGGGGCTACACCTTC. Translated, it gives CASEPGQGVRGYTF.

The rearrangement uses TRBV7-8 and TRBJ2-1; D is undetermined. CDR3 length: 13 residues. From germline, CDR1 is SGHVS and CDR2 FQNEAQ. The V and J ends lost 5 bases and 3 bases respectively, with 8 bases between them. DNA of the CDR3: TGTGCCAGCAGCACCCAGGTCTACAATGAGCAGTTCTTC. Protein: CASSTQVYNEQFF.